This T cell receptor (beta chain) emerged from a study of blood T cells in healthy people across ages. Using a J-beta primer mix together with a sample-barcoded 5' primer, a second PCR was run for roughly 7 to 12 cycles. TCRdb fed the 5' RACE reads into MiXCR, producing one record per CDR3 protein. Of approximately 770,000 distinct CDR3 sequences in the sample, more than 45% were seen once. Germline CDR1 SGHDN, CDR2 FVKESK. There are 16 residues in the CDR3. The rearrangement links TRBV14 to TRBJ2-5; 7 nucleotides match TRBD2. TRBJ2-7 matches the DNA end more closely, so the J call is doubtful. This TCR derives from a man aged 25 to 40 in good health. Sequenced input: blood. The CDR3: CASSQLTGLKFYEQYF. The CDR3 DNA reads TGTGCCAGCAGCCAACTCACGGGACTAAAGTTCTACGAGCAGTACTTC.